The clone carrying this T cell receptor beta chain was picked up one time. V lost 7 bases to trimming and J lost 1 base, with 20 bases between them. Germline lookup yields CDR1 MDHEN and CDR2 SYDVKM. The CDR3 covers 16 residues. This sample stems from a study of blood T cell repertoires in COVID-19. Study-level information: Collection of acute and convalescent COVID-19 samples took place in the United States, Italy and Spain.

This table comes from immunoSEQ multiplex PCR, and its TCRdb copy is limited to in-frame clones, with some not included. Seen here are 90,000 to 100,000 clones, about nine tenths observed once, and the top ten hold under 5.5%. This TCR was recovered from a man aged 55-75 years with COVID-19, enrolled during active disease. This chain uses TRBV28 with TRBJ2-7, with a possible D match to TRBD1 (6 bases). The specimen was peripheral blood. The CDR3 here is CASTEGLGTLSYEQYF. In DNA, the CDR3 is TGTGCCAGCACCGAAGGGTTGGGGACACTTTCCTACGAGCAGTACTTC.